This TCR beta chain was obtained from a study of blood T cell repertoires in COVID-19. Study summary: PBMCs, B-cell-depleted T cells, or T cells provided the cDNA or gDNA that made up the material.

The germline gives CDR1 MNHEY, CDR2 SMNVEV (reference sequence). The V end was cut by 0 bases, the J end by 6 bases, with 9 bases between. The CDR3 is 13 residues long. Profiling relied on immunoSEQ multiplex PCR, and the TCRdb table lists in-frame clones only, not all of them. The profile shows around 190,000 clones, 89% of them singletons. This chain connects TRBV27 to TRBJ2-7, with D unresolved. The receptor was derived from a man aged 18 to 35 who had recovered from COVID-19. Source material: peripheral blood. Here the CDR3 DNA reads TGTGCCAGCAGTTTATCCCCTCGGGTCGAGCAGTACTTC. The encoded protein is CASSLSPRVEQYF.